This is a list of T cell receptor beta chains from one sample in a study of blood T cell repertoires in COVID-19. The table came from immunoSEQ multiplex PCR; TCRdb's copy has only in-frame clones and leaves some out. The table has 100,000 to 150,000 clones, about 89% seen once. What was sequenced was peripheral blood. These receptors were taken from a man aged 50-60 years with active or convalescent COVID-19. Each CDR3 is given with its conserved first and last residue. A D gene is named only where the DNA matches it firmly. Not all rows give a size; the values are once, few, many and, for expanded clones, a class.

V: TRBV18; D: -; size: -; J: TRBJ2-4; CDR3: CASSPRSWGTGDF; DNA: TGTGCCAGCTCACCACGCAGCTGGGGCACAGGCGACTTC
V: TRBV19; D: TRBD1; size: -; J: TRBJ1-2; CDR3: CASSPARDRDGYTF; DNA: TGTGCCAGTAGCCCCGCCCGGGACAGGGACGGCTACACCTTC
V: TRBV6-5; D: -; size: once; J: TRBJ1-2; CDR3: CAKLGGDGYTF; DNA: TGTGCCAAACTGGGGGGGGATGGCTACACCTTC
V: TRBV24-1; D: -; size: -; J: TRBJ2-7; CDR3: CATSETGMGYHEQYF; DNA: TGTGCCACCAGTGAAACAGGGATGGGGTACCACGAGCAGTACTTC
V: TRBV2; D: TRBD2; size: -; J: TRBJ2-3; CDR3: CASSASGTDTQYF; DNA: TGTGCCAGCAGTGCTAGCGGGACGGATACGCAGTATTTT
V: TRBV18; D: -; size: -; J: TRBJ2-1; CDR3: CASSPLVGPSSYNEQFF; DNA: TGTGCCAGCTCACCACTGGTTGGGCCCAGCTCCTACAATGAGCAGTTCTTC
V: TRBV5-5; D: -; size: -; J: TRBJ1-6; CDR3: CASSSGGFRSPLHF; DNA: TGTGCCAGCAGTTCGGGGGGTTTCAGGTCACCCCTCCACTTT
V: TRBV18; D: TRBD1; size: -; J: TRBJ1-3; CDR3: CASSLGTVSGNTIYF; DNA: TGTGCCAGCTCGCTCGGGACAGTCTCTGGAAACACCATATATTTT
V: TRBV7-6; D: TRBD2; size: once; J: TRBJ2-1; CDR3: CASSYTSGGLSYNEQFF; DNA: TGTGCCAGCAGTTATACTAGCGGGGGCCTATCCTACAATGAGCAGTTCTTC
V: TRBV11-2; D: -; size: once; J: TRBJ2-7; CDR3: CASSLFGVPRLEQYF; DNA: TGTGCCAGCAGCTTATTCGGGGTCCCCAGGCTCGAGCAGTACTTC
V: TRBV3-1/TRBV3-2; D: -; size: -; J: TRBJ2-7; CDR3: CASSQEGLRGEQYF; DNA: TGTGCCAGCAGCCAAGAAGGGTTACGGGGCGAGCAGTACTTC
V: TRBV25-1; D: TRBD1; size: -; J: TRBJ2-3; CDR3: CASSQTGTGVTDTQYF; DNA: TGTGCCAGCAGTCAAACCGGGACAGGGGTTACAGATACGCAGTATTTT
V: TRBV3-1/TRBV3-2; D: -; size: -; J: TRBJ2-7; CDR3: CASRQSYEQYF; DNA: TGTGCCAGCCGACAGTCCTACGAGCAGTACTTC
V: TRBV18; D: TRBD2; size: -; J: TRBJ2-2; CDR3: CASSPGLAGDGRAGELFF; DNA: TGTGCCAGCTCACCGGGACTAGCGGGAGATGGGCGCGCCGGGGAGCTGTTTTTT
V: TRBV3-1/TRBV3-2; D: TRBD2; size: -; J: TRBJ2-7; CDR3: CASSQRPQLAFEQYF; DNA: TGTGCCAGCAGCCAACGCCCGCAACTAGCGTTCGAGCAGTACTTC
V: TRBV5-1; D: -; size: -; J: TRBJ2-4; CDR3: CASSLAKTGDIQYF; DNA: TGCGCCAGCAGCTTGGCCAAAACGGGGGACATTCAGTACTTC
V: TRBV12-5; D: -; size: -; J: TRBJ2-2; CDR3: CASGLVPGSGELFF; DNA: TGTGCTAGTGGTTTGGTTCCAGGCTCCGGGGAGCTGTTTTTT
V: TRBV11-2; D: TRBD2; size: -; J: TRBJ2-1; CDR3: CASSLRGGSFGYNEQFF; DNA: TGTGCCAGCAGCTTACGAGGCGGGAGTTTTGGGTACAATGAGCAGTTCTTC
V: TRBV5-4; D: -; size: -; J: TRBJ2-1; CDR3: CASSLDRAGSYNEQFF; DNA: TGTGCCAGCAGCTTGGATAGGGCGGGCTCCTACAATGAGCAGTTCTTC
V: TRBV6-6; D: TRBD1; size: -; J: TRBJ1-5; CDR3: CASTGTGSNQPQHF; DNA: TGTGCCAGCACCGGGACAGGATCGAATCAGCCCCAGCATTTT
V: TRBV30; D: -; size: -; J: TRBJ1-4; CDR3: CAWSVPEGGEKLFF; DNA: TGTGCCTGGAGTGTACCGGAGGGCGGTGAAAAACTGTTTTTT
V: TRBV28; D: -; size: -; J: TRBJ1-5; CDR3: CASSPPNAEISNQPQHF; DNA: TGTGCCAGCAGCCCCCCAAACGCGGAGATTAGCAATCAGCCCCAGCATTTT
V: TRBV5-1; D: -; size: -; J: TRBJ2-3; CDR3: CASSSYRDRSTDTQYF; DNA: TGCGCCAGCAGCTCTTACAGGGATCGATCCACAGATACGCAGTATTTT
V: TRBV2; D: -; size: -; J: TRBJ1-1; CDR3: CASSPQVRYTEAFF; DNA: TGTGCCAGCAGTCCACAGGTCCGATACACTGAAGCTTTCTTT
V: TRBV5-4; D: TRBD1; size: -; J: TRBJ1-2; CDR3: CASSTLTGPYGYTF; DNA: TGTGCCAGCAGCACCCTGACAGGGCCCTATGGCTACACCTTC
V: TRBV6-1; D: TRBD1; size: -; J: TRBJ1-2; CDR3: CASSESQGAAPYGYTF; DNA: TGTGCCAGCAGTGAGTCTCAGGGGGCGGCCCCCTATGGCTACACCTTC
V: TRBV10-1; D: TRBD1; size: few; J: TRBJ2-7; CDR3: CASSRTGSNEQYF; DNA: TGCGCCAGCAGCCGGACAGGATCCAACGAGCAGTACTTC
V: TRBV6-6; D: -; size: -; J: TRBJ2-1; CDR3: CASSQSTGLYNEQFF; DNA: TGTGCCAGCAGTCAATCTACAGGCCTCTACAATGAGCAGTTCTTC
V: TRBV3-1/TRBV3-2; D: -; size: -; J: TRBJ2-5; CDR3: CASSQQVTARQETQYF; DNA: TGTGCCAGCAGCCAGCAAGTCACTGCCAGGCAAGAGACCCAGTACTTC
V: TRBV11-2; D: TRBD1; size: -; J: TRBJ1-6; CDR3: CASSLVEGALSSYNSPLHF; DNA: TGTGCCAGCAGCTTAGTAGAGGGGGCACTCAGCTCCTATAATTCACCCCTCCACTTT
V: TRBV6-6; D: TRBD1; size: -; J: TRBJ2-7; CDR3: CASRWDSFSYEQYF; DNA: TGTGCCAGCAGGTGGGACAGTTTTTCCTACGAGCAGTACTTC
V: TRBV9; D: -; size: -; J: TRBJ1-1; CDR3: CASSVRQNTEAFF; DNA: TGTGCCAGCAGCGTCCGACAAAACACTGAAGCTTTCTTT
V: TRBV12-5; D: -; size: -; J: TRBJ1-5; CDR3: CASGLVGVEGQPQHF; DNA: TGTGCTAGTGGTTTGGTCGGGGTTGAAGGTCAGCCCCAGCATTTT
V: TRBV29-1; D: -; size: -; J: TRBJ1-2; CDR3: CSVEDPSAGSAYGYTF; DNA: TGCAGCGTTGAAGATCCCTCCGCAGGGTCTGCCTATGGCTACACCTTC
V: TRBV7-8; D: -; size: -; J: TRBJ1-1; CDR3: CASSLALRGDTEAFF; DNA: TGTGCCAGCAGCTTAGCGCTTCGGGGGGATACTGAAGCTTTCTTT
V: TRBV28; D: -; size: -; J: TRBJ1-5; CDR3: CASSRDNSNQPQHF; DNA: TGTGCCAGCAGCCGGGACAATAGCAATCAGCCCCAGCATTTT
V: TRBV11-2; D: -; size: -; J: TRBJ2-5; CDR3: CASSLDPRAGTQYF; DNA: TGTGCCAGCAGCTTAGATCCGCGTGCTGGGACCCAGTACTTC
V: TRBV29-1; D: -; size: -; J: TRBJ2-1; CDR3: CSVGQSTAFEQFF; DNA: TGCAGCGTTGGACAGTCCACTGCTTTTGAGCAGTTCTTC
V: TRBV5-4; D: -; size: -; J: TRBJ2-5; CDR3: CASSGGRRETQYF; DNA: TGTGCCAGCAGTGGGGGGAGGAGGGAGACCCAGTACTTC
V: TRBV12-3/TRBV12-4; D: TRBD1; size: -; J: TRBJ1-1; CDR3: CASRGQDNTEAFF; DNA: TGTGCCAGCAGGGGACAGGACAACACTGAAGCTTTCTTT
V: TRBV10-3; D: TRBD1; size: once; J: TRBJ2-7; CDR3: CAIREGTGITYEQYF; DNA: TGTGCCATCAGGGAAGGGACAGGGATCACCTACGAGCAGTACTTC
V: TRBV30; D: TRBD1; size: -; J: TRBJ2-5; CDR3: CAWSVRGTGMWETQYF; DNA: TGTGCCTGGAGTGTACGCGGGACAGGGATGTGGGAGACCCAGTACTTC
V: TRBV20-1; D: TRBD2; size: -; J: TRBJ2-3; CDR3: CSASSREGATDTQYF; DNA: TGCAGTGCTAGTTCACGGGAGGGAGCCACAGATACGCAGTATTTT
V: TRBV5-1; D: TRBD1; size: -; J: TRBJ2-3; CDR3: CASSLDGTGGRTDTQYF; DNA: TGCGCCAGCAGCTTGGATGGGACAGGGGGCCGCACAGATACGCAGTATTTT
V: TRBV5-6; D: -; size: -; J: TRBJ1-6; CDR3: CASKFSSYNSPLHF; DNA: TGTGCCAGCAAGTTCAGCTCCTATAATTCACCCCTCCACTTT
V: TRBV3-1/TRBV3-2; D: -; size: -; J: TRBJ2-7; CDR3: CASSQVRQGGEQYF; DNA: TGTGCCAGCAGCCAAGTTCGACAGGGAGGCGAGCAGTACTTC